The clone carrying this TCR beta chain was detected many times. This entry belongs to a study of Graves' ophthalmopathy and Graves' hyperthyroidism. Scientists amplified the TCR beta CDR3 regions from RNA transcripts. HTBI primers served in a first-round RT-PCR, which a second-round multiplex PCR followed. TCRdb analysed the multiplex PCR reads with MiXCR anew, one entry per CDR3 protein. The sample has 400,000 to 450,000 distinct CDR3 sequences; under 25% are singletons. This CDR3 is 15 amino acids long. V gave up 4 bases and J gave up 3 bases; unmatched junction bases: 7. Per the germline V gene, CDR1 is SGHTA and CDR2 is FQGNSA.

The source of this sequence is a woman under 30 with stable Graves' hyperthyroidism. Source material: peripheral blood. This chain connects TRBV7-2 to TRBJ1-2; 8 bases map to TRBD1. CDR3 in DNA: TGTGCCAGCAGCTCTCGGCAGGGGGCAGACTATGGCTACACCTTC. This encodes CASSSRQGADYGYTF.